Following are 13 T cell receptor beta chains from one sample sequenced in a study of blood T cells in healthy people across ages. Then a second PCR, running roughly 7 to 12 cycles, was carried out with a sample-barcoded 5' primer and a J-beta primer mix. TCRdb used MiXCR to reprocess the 5' RACE reads, holding one entry per CDR3 protein. The profile shows fewer than 700,000 distinct CDR3 sequences, less than 45% of them singletons. The sample consisted of blood. These receptors came from a man older than 75 in good health.

V usage is TRBV7-2 and J usage is TRBJ2-1; possibly TRBD1 for D (5 bases). V was shortened by 1 base and J by 5 bases, with 15 bases between the two germline ends. The V gene's germline CDR1 is SGHTA and CDR2 FQGNSA. CDR3 length: 16 residues. The CDR3 region is CASSLGQGSTHNEQFF. The CDR3 DNA is TGTGCCAGCAGCTTAGGGCAGGGCTCCACCCACAATGAGCAGTTCTTC.

The gene calls are TRBV9 and TRBJ2-5, with TRBD2 identical over 7 bases. This CDR3 is built from 15 residues. V gave up 4 bases and J gave up 1 base; unmatched junction bases: 7. The germline V gene has CDR1 SGDLS and CDR2 YYNGEE. The CDR3 is CASSNGLVAQETQYF. The CDR3 nucleotides are TGTGCCAGCAGCAACGGACTAGTGGCCCAAGAGACCCAGTACTTC.

The V and J genes are TRBV29-1 and TRBJ2-7; 8 positions agree with TRBD1. Looked up from germline, CDR1 is SQVTM and CDR2 is ANQGSEA. The J segment lost 2 bases and the V segment lost 2 bases, leaving 5 bases of the junction unmatched. The CDR3 has 14 amino acids. The CDR3 sequence: CSVERTGQTYEQYF. CDR3 nucleotide sequence: TGCAGCGTTGAAAGGACAGGGCAAACCTACGAGCAGTACTTC.

Of note for this clonotype: Sequence at one end of the junction differs from germline and may be a read error. The rearrangement uses TRBV7-6 and TRBJ2-5; 10 bases align to TRBD2. The CDR3 runs 16 residues. From germline, CDR1 is SGHVS and CDR2 FNYEAQ. CDR3 loop: CANSLTSGDSRETQYF. CDR3 DNA sequence: TGTGCCAACAGCTTAACTAGCGGGGACAGCCGAGAGACCCAGTACTTC.

The chain employs TRBV24-1 and TRBJ2-7; D perhaps matches TRBD1 (7 bases). The germline V gene encodes CDR1 KGHDR and CDR2 SFDVKD. The CDR3 loop spans 15 amino acids. V was cut by 6 bases and J by 2 bases, with 16 bases left in between. CDR3 residues: CATSPGAGQPYEQYF. DNA of the CDR3: TGTGCCACCAGTCCAGGCGCGGGACAGCCCTACGAGCAGTACTTC.

The chain is built from TRBV6-4 and TRBJ1-2; 7 nucleotides line up with TRBD1. CDR1 is MRHNA and CDR2 is SNTAGT in the germline V gene. The CDR3 contains 13 residues. V lost 6 bases, J lost 4 bases, and 5 bases stayed unmatched. CDR3 region: CASSSTGVYGYTF. DNA for the CDR3: TGTGCCAGCAGCAGTACAGGGGTCTATGGCTACACCTTC.

This clonotype was counted ten times or more. The rearrangement uses TRBV7-9 and TRBJ1-4; the D gene is possibly TRBD1 (6 bases). This CDR3 spans 14 amino acids. V was shortened by 5 bases and J by 3 bases, with 10 bases between the two germline ends. The germline gives CDR1 SEHNR, CDR2 FQNEAQ (reference sequence). The CDR3 protein is CASSKDRANEKLFF. DNA for the CDR3: TGTGCCAGCAGCAAGGACAGAGCTAATGAAAAACTGTTTTTT.

This clonotype was seen only a few times. The chain recombines TRBV12-3 or TRBV12-4 with TRBJ2-3; D assignment may be TRBD1 or TRBD2 (5 bases each). V lost 4 bases and J lost 1, with 15 bases in between. This CDR3 has 16 amino acids. CDR3 amino acids: CASSSGAAGGTDTQYF. In DNA form, the CDR3 reads TGTGCCAGCAGTTCCGGGGCGGCCGGTGGCACAGATACGCAGTATTTT.

This clonotype has at least ten counts. V gene TRBV7-3 combines with J gene TRBJ2-1; 13 bases are a match to TRBD2. Germline trimming cut 5 bases from V and 1 base from J; bases unmatched to any gene: 5. This CDR3 comprises 17 residues. Germline CDR1 and CDR2: SGHTA and FQGTGA. The CDR3: CASSQGLAGVSYNEQFF. CDR3 nucleotides: TGTGCCAGCAGCCAAGGACTAGCGGGAGTATCCTACAATGAGCAGTTCTTC.

This clonotype was counted a few times. The V and J genes are TRBV14 and TRBJ2-3, with D possibly matching TRBD1 (6 bases). The ends were cut back, 0 bases at V and 10 bases at J, with 26 bases in the middle. This CDR3 has 18 residues. Germline CDR1 reads SGHDN; CDR2 reads FVKESK. The CDR3 sequence: CASSQDPIRFQGSLSQYF. CDR3 DNA: TGTGCCAGCAGCCAAGACCCGATTCGGTTTCAGGGGAGTCTTTCGCAGTATTTT.

The V and J genes are TRBV5-1 and TRBJ2-1, with 11 positions matching TRBD2. The trim removed 5 bases at V and 9 bases at J, leaving 10 bases unmatched. Germline CDR1 and CDR2: SGHRS and YFSETQ. This CDR3 contains 15 residues. Written as DNA, the CDR3 is TGCGCCAGCAGACTTCTAGCGGGGGGCCAGGGTGAGCAGTTCTTC. Protein: CASRLLAGGQGEQFF.

This clonotype has more than one count but fewer than ten. The chain is built from TRBV20-1 and TRBJ2-1, with 7 bases that match TRBD2. The J call may be in error: the DNA end matches TRBJ2-7 better. CDR1 is DFQATT, CDR2 SNEGSKA, per germline (reference sequence). The CDR3 extends over 16 amino acids. The CDR3 bases are TGCAGTGCTAGGGAGGACGGCGGGGGATCCTACAATGAGCAGTACTTC. The encoded protein is CSAREDGGGSYNEQYF.

This clonotype appeared many times. A junction end diverges from the germline sequence, so it may reflect a read error. This chain connects TRBV5-1 to TRBJ2-6; D gene unclear. Per germline, CDR1 SGHRS and CDR2 YFSETQ. The CDR3 spans 15 residues. This CDR3 reads CASSLIASGSNVLTF. CDR3 bases: TGCGCCAGCAGCTTGATTGCGAGTGGGTCCAACGTCCTGACTTTC.